These 6 T cell receptor beta chains originate from one sample sequenced in a study of blood T cell repertoires in COVID-19. This table comes from immunoSEQ multiplex PCR, and its TCRdb copy is limited to in-frame clones, with some not included. The sample consists of about 360,000 clones, roughly four fifths of them appearing once. Input material: peripheral blood. The receptors were gathered from a human donor with acute or convalescent COVID-19. The donor label of this sample is uncertain.

The V gene is TRBV19, the J gene TRBJ2-5, with TRBD2 as a possible D gene (5 bases). Trimming took 3 bases from V and 0 from J, leaving 14 bases between them. CDR3 length: 16 residues. Germline V gene lookup returns CDR1 LNHDA and CDR2 SQIVND (reference sequence). As DNA, the CDR3 is TGTGCCAGTAGTATTGTGGGAGCTTCGTACCAAGAGACCCAGTACTTC. Its translation: CASSIVGASYQETQYF.

The rearrangement links TRBV2 to TRBJ1-4; weak D call: TRBD1 (5 bases). The CDR3 totals 14 residues. Germline V gene data show CDR1 as SNHLY and CDR2 as FYNNEI. V was cut by 6 bases and J by 8 bases, with 16 bases left in between. DNA for the CDR3: TGTGCCAGCAGGCCCGGGAGGGGTGAGGAAAAACTGTTTTTT. Encoded protein: CASRPGRGEEKLFF.

The rearrangement links TRBV18 to TRBJ1-3; D unclear. CDR1 and CDR2 (germline): KGHSH, LQKENI. This CDR3 contains 15 residues. The ends were cut back, 3 bases at V and 4 bases at J, with 13 bases in the middle. CDR3 sequence: CASSPARGNGNTIYF. The CDR3 bases are TGTGCCAGCTCACCTGCGCGGGGAAACGGAAACACCATATATTTT.

The gene calls are TRBV2 and TRBJ1-5; 8 bases agree with TRBD1. This CDR3 has 15 amino acids. Trimming removed 5 bases from V and 4 bases from J; junction bases left unmatched: 7. The germline CDR1 and CDR2 sequences are SNHLY and FYNNEI. The CDR3 nucleotides read TGTGCCAGCAGTTTACAGGGGGTAGGGAATCAGCCCCAGCATTTT. Residues: CASSLQGVGNQPQHF.

This chain connects TRBV30 to TRBJ2-7, with 10 bases fitting TRBD2. The V gene's germline CDR1 is GTSNPN and CDR2 SVGIG (reference sequence). V was pared by 5 bases and J by 2 bases, with 3 bases of the junction left unmatched. CDR3 length: 13 amino acids. The chain's CDR3 is CAWHTSGTYEQYF. The CDR3, as DNA: TGTGCCTGGCACACTAGCGGGACCTACGAGCAGTACTTC.

The V and J genes are TRBV3-1 (or the pseudogene TRBV3-2) and TRBJ1-1; D remains ambiguous. Germline CDR1 LGHDT, CDR2 YNNKEL (reference sequence). The CDR3 sequence is 15 residues long. The ends were cut back, 6 bases at V and 2 bases at J, with 16 bases in the middle. The CDR3 protein is CASREHGEPNTEAFF. In nucleotides, the CDR3 is TGTGCCAGCAGAGAGCACGGGGAACCTAACACTGAAGCTTTCTTT.